Below are 7 T cell receptor beta chains sequenced from a single sample in a study of lymphopenia after photon versus proton radiotherapy. TCRdb keeps only in-frame clones here, not all; method: immunoSEQ multiplex PCR. The data show 2,100 or so clones, around 76% seen once. Sequences were derived from peripheral blood, sampled from a patient treated with photon-based radiotherapy. Receptor source: a man older than 75 with cholangiocarcinoma.

This clone was observed a single time. This chain links TRBV5-5 with TRBJ1-5; no firm D call. Germline V gene lookup returns CDR1 SGHKS and CDR2 YYEKEE (reference sequence). This CDR3 is built from 15 residues. V lost 4 bases, J lost 7 bases, and 18 bases lay in between. The CDR3 loop is CASSPMDKGGQPQHF. The CDR3 DNA follows: TGTGCCAGCAGCCCTATGGATAAGGGCGGACAGCCCCAGCATTTT.

The CDR3: CASSLTEKMNTEAFF. CDR3 DNA sequence: TGTGCCAGCAGTTTAACAGAAAAGATGAACACTGAAGCTTTCTTT. V and J are TRBV28 and TRBJ1-1; D ambiguous. The CDR3 sequence is 15 residues long. Germline V gene data show CDR1 as MDHEN and CDR2 as SYDVKM. V lost 2 bases to trimming and J lost 0 bases, with 10 bases between them.

The chain is built from TRBV7-2 and TRBJ2-3; 7 bases line up with TRBD2. J lost 3 bases, V lost 5 bases, and 11 bases had no gene match. Germline loops: CDR1 SGHTA, CDR2 FQGNSA. The CDR3 length is 16 residues. The CDR3 protein is CASSTRRRGGTDTQYF. CDR3 bases: TGTGCCAGCAGCACCCGGCGGAGGGGAGGGACAGATACGCAGTATTTT.

The chain employs TRBV5-6 and TRBJ1-1; 7 nucleotides align to TRBD1. V lost 3 bases to trimming and J lost 9 bases; unmatched junction nucleotides: 8. The germline gives CDR1 SGHDT, CDR2 YYEEEE. This CDR3 is built from 13 residues. The CDR3 nucleotides read TGTGCCAGCAGCTACCGGGACAGTAAAAAAGCTTTCTTT. This gives the protein CASSYRDSKKAFF.

The chain combines TRBV7-9 with TRBJ1-2; D perhaps matches TRBD1 (5 bases). Per the germline V gene, CDR1 is SEHNR and CDR2 is FQNEAQ (reference sequence). The CDR3 has 12 residues. Trimming took off 5 bases at V and 4 bases at J, with 8 bases between the two ends. CDR3 loop: CASSQDTYGYTF. As DNA, the CDR3 is TGTGCCAGCAGCCAGGACACCTATGGCTACACCTTC. The full variable domain, its missing parts supplied by reference TRBV7-9 and TRBJ1-2, is DTGVSQNPRHKITKRGQNVTFRCDPISEHNRLYWYRQTLGQGPEFLTYFQNEAQLEKSRLLSDRFSAERPKGSFSTLEIQRTEQGDSAMYLCASSQDTYGYTFGSGTRLTVV.

This chain links TRBV11-2 with TRBJ2-1; 8 nucleotides agree with TRBD2. The CDR3 is made up of 15 amino acids. Germline-derived CDR1 and CDR2 are SGHAT and FQNNGV. V shed 1 base and J 7 bases; nucleotides not matched to a gene: 6. The CDR3 protein is CASSLAGGPGNEQFF. The CDR3 nucleotides are TGTGCCAGCAGCTTAGCGGGGGGGCCCGGGAATGAGCAGTTCTTC.

This clone ranks as large. This chain uses TRBV4-2 with TRBJ2-7; D call uncertain. The CDR3 consists of 15 residues. The ends were cut back, 4 bases at V and 7 bases at J, with 20 bases in the middle. CDR1 LGHNA and CDR2 YNFKEQ come from the germline V gene. The CDR3 sequence is CASSPTMSPYEEQYF. The CDR3 region has the DNA TGTGCCAGCAGCCCTACCATGTCACCCTACGAGGAGCAGTACTTC.